This T cell receptor beta chain was recorded in a study of response to subunit inactivated influenza vaccine. The study, taken as a whole, reports: The study's authors posited that every seasonal influenza vaccination enlists few new T cells.

TCRdb processed the RT-PCR reads anew with MiXCR; each CDR3 protein has one entry. Among hundreds of thousands of distinct CDR3 sequences listed, 14% were seen once. V lost 0 bases, J lost 2 bases, and 13 bases lay in between. The CDR3 is made up of 17 amino acids. CDR1 is KGHSH and CDR2 is LQKENI in the germline V gene. This clonotype has a handful of counts. Its cognate antigen is unknown. The chain uses TRBV18 and TRBJ2-2; no firm D call. Sequenced here: PBMCs from blood, sampled 14 to 15 days before vaccination. This TCR derives from a man aged 45-60 years who received an inactivated influenza vaccine. The CDR3 spells CASSPPRSALNTGELFF. Here the CDR3 DNA reads TGTGCCAGCTCACCACCGAGATCAGCTCTTAACACCGGGGAGCTGTTTTTT.